The clone carrying this TCR beta chain was observed a handful of times. What it binds is unknown. With a much larger clone just one base away, this may be a read error. The sample comes from a study of CD8+CD57+ T cells in acquired aplastic anemia. Study-level points and caveats: Researchers report that about 29 CD8+ CDR3 sequences appeared in both patients and controls. With respect to CD8+ Simpson's diversity, patients and controls did not differ significantly.

Genomic DNA served as template for TCR beta VDJ and CDR3 profiling. TCRdb reanalysed the reads using MiXCR and keeps one entry per CDR3 protein. This table holds about 210,000 distinct CDR3 sequences, roughly 33% found once. V was trimmed by 6 bases and J by 2 bases, leaving 13 bases between them. Per the germline V gene, CDR1 is SNHLY and CDR2 is FYNNEI. There are 15 residues in the CDR3. V gene TRBV2 combines with J gene TRBJ1-4, with D unresolved. Sequencing used sorted CD4+, CD8+, or CD8+CD57+ T cells (not recorded which) from PBMCs. The receptor was isolated from a human donor in good health, serving as a control. DNA for the CDR3: TGTGCCAGCAGCCGGGAGCGGAACACTAATGAAAAACTGTTTTTT. This sequence encodes CASSRERNTNEKLFF.